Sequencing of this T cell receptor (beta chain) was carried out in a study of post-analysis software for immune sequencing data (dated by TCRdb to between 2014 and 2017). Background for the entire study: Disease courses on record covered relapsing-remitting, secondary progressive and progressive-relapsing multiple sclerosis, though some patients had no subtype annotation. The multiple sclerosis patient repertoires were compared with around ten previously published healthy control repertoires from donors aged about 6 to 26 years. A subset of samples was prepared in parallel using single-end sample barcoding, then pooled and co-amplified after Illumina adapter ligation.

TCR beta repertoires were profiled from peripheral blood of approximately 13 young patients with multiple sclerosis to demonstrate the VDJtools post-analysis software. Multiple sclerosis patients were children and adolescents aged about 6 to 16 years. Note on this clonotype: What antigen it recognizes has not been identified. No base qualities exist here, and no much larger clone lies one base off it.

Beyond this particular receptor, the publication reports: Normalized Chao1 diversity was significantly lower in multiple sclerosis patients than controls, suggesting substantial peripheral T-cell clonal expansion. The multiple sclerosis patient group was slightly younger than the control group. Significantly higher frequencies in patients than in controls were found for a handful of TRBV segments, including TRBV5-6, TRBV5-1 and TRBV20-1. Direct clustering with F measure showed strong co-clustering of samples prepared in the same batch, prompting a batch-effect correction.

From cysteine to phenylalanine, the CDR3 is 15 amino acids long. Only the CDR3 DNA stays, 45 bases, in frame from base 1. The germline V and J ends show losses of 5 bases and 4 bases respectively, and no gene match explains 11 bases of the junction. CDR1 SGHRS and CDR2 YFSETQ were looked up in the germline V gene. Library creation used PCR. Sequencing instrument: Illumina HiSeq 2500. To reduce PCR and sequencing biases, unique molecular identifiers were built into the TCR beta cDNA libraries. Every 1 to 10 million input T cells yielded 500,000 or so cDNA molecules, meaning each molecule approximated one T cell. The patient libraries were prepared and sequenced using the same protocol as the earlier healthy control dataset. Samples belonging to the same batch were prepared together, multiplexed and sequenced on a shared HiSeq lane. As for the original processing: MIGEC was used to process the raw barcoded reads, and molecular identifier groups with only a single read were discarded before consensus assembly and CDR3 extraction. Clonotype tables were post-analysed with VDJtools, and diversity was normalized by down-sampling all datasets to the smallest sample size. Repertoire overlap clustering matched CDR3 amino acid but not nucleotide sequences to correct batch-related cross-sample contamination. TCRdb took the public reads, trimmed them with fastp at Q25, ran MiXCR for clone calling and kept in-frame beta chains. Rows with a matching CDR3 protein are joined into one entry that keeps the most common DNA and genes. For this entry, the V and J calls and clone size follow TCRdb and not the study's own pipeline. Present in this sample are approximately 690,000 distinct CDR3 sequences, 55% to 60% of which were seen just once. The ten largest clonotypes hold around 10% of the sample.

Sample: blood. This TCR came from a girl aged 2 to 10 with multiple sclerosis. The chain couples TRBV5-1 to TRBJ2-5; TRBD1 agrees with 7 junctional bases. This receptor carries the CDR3 CASSRDSQMGETQYF. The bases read TGCGCCAGCAGTCGGGACAGCCAAATGGGAGAGACCCAGTACTTC.